The 14 T cell receptor beta chains given below trace back to one sample, sequenced in a study of vaccination effects on CD4 cells after COVID-19. With 10 to 11 days of culture completed, CD4+ T cells were isolated. Everyone in the study got two shots of either the BNT162b2 or mRNA-1273 vaccine. Here immunoSEQ multiplex PCR was the method, and the copy in TCRdb shows in-frame clones only, minus some. The repertoire holds about 47,000 clones, with 70% as singletons. For these TCRs, the target antigens are not known. The sample consisted of CD4+ T cells from PBMCs cultured without peptide, taken after COVID-19 vaccination. These receptors all come from a human donor who received a COVID-19 vaccine.

The chain carries TRBV6-4 and TRBJ2-6; no firm D call. V lost 2 bases and J lost 2, with 7 bases in between. The CDR3 is made up of 15 amino acids. Looked up from germline, CDR1 is MRHNA and CDR2 is SNTAGT. The DNA of the CDR3 is TGTGCCAGCAGTGACGAGCAGACTGGGGCCAACGTCCTGACTTTC. As protein: CASSDEQTGANVLTF.

This chain uses TRBV10-3 with TRBJ2-1, with a weak D call TRBD1 (6 bases). Trimming removed 7 bases at V and 4 bases at J, with 14 bases between. Germline V gene lookup returns CDR1 ENHRY and CDR2 SYGVKD. The CDR3 covers 14 residues. CDR3 DNA sequence: TGTGCCATCACGGACAGAGTGGGGTACAATGAGCAGTTCTTC. It translates to CAITDRVGYNEQFF.

About this clone itself: Other DNA sequences within the sample encode an identical CDR3. This chain connects TRBV20-1 to TRBJ2-1; no firm D call. This CDR3 spans 11 amino acids. Trimming removed 0 bases from V and 10 bases from J, with 7 bases in between. Looked up from germline, CDR1 is DFQATT and CDR2 is SNEGSKA (reference sequence). The CDR3 DNA follows: TGCAGTGCTAGAGATTTCCCCGAGCAGTTCTTC. It yields the protein CSARDFPEQFF.

This clone has just one count. This chain uses TRBV7-6 with TRBJ2-7; TRBD2 aligns across 7 bases. This CDR3 has 16 amino acids. The V and J ends lost 1 base and 0 bases, in that order; junction bases with no gene match: 6. Germline values: CDR1 SGHVS, CDR2 FNYEAQ. CDR3 residues: CASSLDVAGVSYEQYF. The CDR3 nucleotides are TGTGCCAGCAGCTTAGACGTTGCGGGAGTCTCCTACGAGCAGTACTTC.

This chain links TRBV30 with TRBJ1-2; unclear D gene. The CDR3 is 12 amino acids. Germline V CDR1 and CDR2: GTSNPN, SVGIG (reference sequence). V gave up 1 base and J gave up 3 bases, with 6 bases separating them. The CDR3 region is CAWSGADYGYTF. CDR3 nucleotides: TGTGCCTGGAGTGGGGCAGACTATGGCTACACCTTC.

The chain is built from TRBV18 and TRBJ1-5; 7 bases match TRBD1. Looked up from germline, CDR1 is KGHSH and CDR2 is LQKENI. The CDR3 covers 14 residues. The J segment lost 4 bases and the V segment lost 2 bases, leaving 2 bases of the junction unmatched. The CDR3 here is CASSPRQGNQPQHF. DNA of the CDR3: TGTGCCAGCTCACCAAGACAGGGTAATCAGCCCCAGCATTTT. The full variable domain, with the rest looked up from reference TRBV18 and TRBJ1-5, is NAGVMQNPRHLVRRRGQEARLRCSPMKGHSHVYWYRQLPEEGLKFMVYLQKENIIDESGMPKERFSAEFPKEGPSILRIQQVVRGDSAAYFCASSPRQGNQPQHFGDGTRLSIL.

V is TRBV9 and J is TRBJ1-1, with 11 bases that match TRBD1. The CDR3 has 14 residues. V lost 4 bases and J lost 5; bases outside the gene matches: 4. Germline V gene sequence: CDR1 SGDLS, CDR2 YYNGEE. CDR3 protein: CASSIGQGATEAFF. As DNA, the CDR3 is TGTGCCAGCAGCATAGGACAGGGGGCAACTGAAGCTTTCTTT.

The chain carries TRBV7-2 and TRBJ2-3; TRBD2 matches at 11 bases. With V trimmed by 1 base and J by 0 bases, 0 bases remained unmatched. The CDR3 covers 16 residues. The germline gives CDR1 SGHTA, CDR2 FQGNSA. The CDR3: CASSLGTSGSTDTQYF. The CDR3 DNA is TGTGCCAGCAGCTTAGGGACTAGCGGGAGCACAGATACGCAGTATTTT.

The chain links TRBV11-2 to TRBJ2-5; 14 bases fit TRBD2. Germline-derived CDR1 and CDR2 are SGHAT and FQNNGV. This CDR3 comprises 14 residues. V lost 10 bases, J lost 4 bases, and 5 bases stayed unmatched. The CDR3 is CATGTSGSVETQYF. DNA of the CDR3: TGTGCCACCGGGACTAGCGGGAGCGTAGAGACCCAGTACTTC.

This chain joins TRBV2 and TRBJ1-2; 8 positions match TRBD1. V gave up 6 bases and J gave up 7 bases; unmatched junction bases: 7. This CDR3 spans 13 amino acids. The germline V gene encodes CDR1 SNHLY and CDR2 FYNNEI. Here the CDR3 DNA reads TGTGCCAGCAGGGGGACAGGCCCCTTTGGCTACACCTTC. Residues: CASRGTGPFGYTF.

The chain carries TRBV5-1 and TRBJ2-2, with a possible D match to TRBD1 (5 bases). With 1 base removed from V and 6 bases from J, the gap between germline ends came to 10 bases. Germline V gives CDR1 SGHRS, CDR2 YFSETQ. The CDR3 spans 14 residues. The CDR3 DNA reads TGCGCCAGCAGCTTGAGTGCAGGGTCCGGGGAGCTGTTTTTT. Amino acid sequence: CASSLSAGSGELFF.

This clone was seen a single time. The chain carries TRBV6-5 and TRBJ2-4; TRBD1 agrees at 11 bases. This CDR3 spans 14 amino acids. Unmatched junction bases numbered 5, after V lost 6 bases and J lost 7 bases. Per the germline V gene, CDR1 is MNHEY and CDR2 is SVGAGI. The CDR3 DNA follows: TGTGCCAGCAGGGAGGGACAGGGGGGGAACATTCAGTACTTC. It yields the protein CASREGQGGNIQYF.

The J gene is TRBJ1-1, the V gene TRBV19; TRBD1 agrees at 7 bases. This CDR3 comprises 13 residues. The J segment lost 7 bases and the V segment lost 5 bases, leaving 7 bases of the junction unmatched. In germline, CDR1 is LNHDA, CDR2 SQIVND (reference sequence). The CDR3 region is CASSFEQGREAFF. The CDR3 DNA reads as TGTGCCAGTAGTTTCGAACAGGGGCGTGAAGCTTTCTTT.

The J gene is TRBJ2-7, the V gene TRBV13, with a possible D match to TRBD1 (6 bases). The CDR3 length is 16 residues. Trimming took off 1 base at V and 6 bases at J, with 19 bases between the two ends. CDR1 PRHDT and CDR2 FYEKMQ come from the germline V gene (reference sequence). The CDR3, as DNA: TGTGCCAGCAGCTTAGCCTGGGACACGGTAGGTTCCGAGCAGTACTTC. Its protein product is CASSLAWDTVGSEQYF.